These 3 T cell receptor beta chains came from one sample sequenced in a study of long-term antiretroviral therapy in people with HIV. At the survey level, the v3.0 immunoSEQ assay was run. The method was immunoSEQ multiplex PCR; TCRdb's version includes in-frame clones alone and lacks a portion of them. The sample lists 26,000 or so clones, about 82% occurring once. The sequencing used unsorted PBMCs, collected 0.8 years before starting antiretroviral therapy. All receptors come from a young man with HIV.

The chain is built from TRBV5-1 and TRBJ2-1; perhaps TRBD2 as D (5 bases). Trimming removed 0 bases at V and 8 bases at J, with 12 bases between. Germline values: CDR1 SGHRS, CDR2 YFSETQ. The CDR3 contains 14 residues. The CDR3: CASSLAAPRDEQFF. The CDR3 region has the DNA TGCGCCAGCAGCTTGGCCGCGCCGAGGGATGAGCAGTTCTTC.

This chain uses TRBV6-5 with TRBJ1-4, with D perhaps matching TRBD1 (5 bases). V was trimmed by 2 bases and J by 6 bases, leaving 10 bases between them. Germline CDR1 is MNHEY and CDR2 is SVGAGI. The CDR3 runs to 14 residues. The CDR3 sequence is CASSYVQGDEKLFF. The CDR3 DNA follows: TGTGCCAGCAGTTACGTCCAGGGAGATGAAAAACTGTTTTTT.

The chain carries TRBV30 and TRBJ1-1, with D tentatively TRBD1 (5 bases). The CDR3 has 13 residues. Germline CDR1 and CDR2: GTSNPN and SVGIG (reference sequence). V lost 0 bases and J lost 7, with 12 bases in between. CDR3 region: CAWSVWRGIEAFF. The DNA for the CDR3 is TGTGCCTGGAGTGTCTGGCGGGGGATTGAAGCTTTCTTT.